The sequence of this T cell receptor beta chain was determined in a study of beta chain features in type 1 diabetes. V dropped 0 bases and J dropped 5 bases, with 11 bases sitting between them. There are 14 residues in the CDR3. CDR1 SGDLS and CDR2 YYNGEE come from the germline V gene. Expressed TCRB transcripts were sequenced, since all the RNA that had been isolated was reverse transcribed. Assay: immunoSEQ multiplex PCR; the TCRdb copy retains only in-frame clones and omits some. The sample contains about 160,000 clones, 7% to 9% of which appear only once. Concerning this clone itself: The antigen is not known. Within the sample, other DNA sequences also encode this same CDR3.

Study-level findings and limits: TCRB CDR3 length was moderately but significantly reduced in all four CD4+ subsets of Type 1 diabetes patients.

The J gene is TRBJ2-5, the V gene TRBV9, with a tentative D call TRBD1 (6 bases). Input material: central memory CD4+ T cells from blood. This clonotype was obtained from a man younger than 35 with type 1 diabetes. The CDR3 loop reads CASSVGGQGETQYF. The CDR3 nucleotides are TGTGCCAGCAGCGTAGGGGGACAAGGGGAGACCCAGTACTTC. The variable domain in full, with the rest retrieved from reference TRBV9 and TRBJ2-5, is DSGVTQTPKHLITATGQRVTLRCSPRSGDLSVYWYQQSLDQGLQFLIQYYNGEERAKGNILERFSAQQFPDLHSELNLSSLELGDSALYFCASSVGGQGETQYFGPGTRLLVL.